This record concerns one TCR beta chain sequence. The data are from a study of blood T cell repertoires in COVID-19. Looking at the study overall: The United States, Italy and Spain were the sources of the acute and convalescent COVID-19 samples. T cells, B-cell-depleted T cells, or PBMCs provided the cDNA or gDNA that served as material.

Original methodology: Estimation of nucleated cell counts relied on the amplification of reference gene primers. Assay used: immunoSEQ multiplex PCR; TCRdb lists only in-frame clones, some missing. V, J and clone size reflect that table, while D and trimming were determined from the DNA. The table has 200,000 to 250,000 clones, approximately 80% seen once. Germline V gene sequence: CDR1 SGHVS, CDR2 FQNEAQ. The CDR3 is 16 residues long. Losses at the gene ends were 1 base for V and 2 bases for J; bases not matched to a gene: 6. The material sequenced was peripheral blood. The sequence was collected from a middle-aged woman who had recovered from COVID-19. The rearrangement joins TRBV7-8 to TRBJ1-1; TRBD1 matches at 8 bases. The CDR3 sequence: CASSLGQGNLNTEAFF. As DNA, the CDR3 is TGTGCCAGCAGCTTAGGACAGGGGAATCTAAACACTGAAGCTTTCTTT.